This T cell receptor beta chain was found in a study of blood T cell repertoires in COVID-19. Study information: Material from acute and convalescent COVID-19 was sourced from the United States, Italy and Spain. From T cells, B-cell-depleted T cells, or PBMCs came the material, which was cDNA or gDNA.

Symptom resolution, clearance, or two negative PCRs marked donors in Cohort 3 as recovered. As processed by the authors: Reference gene primer amplification yielded estimated nucleated cell counts. Some clones are missing from TCRdb's copy, which holds only in-frame ones; the method was immunoSEQ multiplex PCR. The V and J calls and the clone size are those of that table, but D and trimming were determined from the DNA. The sample consists of some 390,000 clones, 85% to 90% of them appearing once. From germline, CDR1 is MNHEY and CDR2 SVGAGI. V was clipped by 6 bases and J by 7 bases; unmatched bases: 10. There are 15 residues in the CDR3.

The TCR originated in a man younger than 45 who had recovered from COVID-19. The sample comprised PBMCs or T cells enriched from blood (not recorded which). V usage is TRBV6-5 and J usage is TRBJ2-7; 12 bases match TRBD1. CDR3 coding DNA: TGTGCCAGCAGCCCCCTGGGACAGGGGGCTGTAGAGCAGTACTTC. Protein sequence: CASSPLGQGAVEQYF.